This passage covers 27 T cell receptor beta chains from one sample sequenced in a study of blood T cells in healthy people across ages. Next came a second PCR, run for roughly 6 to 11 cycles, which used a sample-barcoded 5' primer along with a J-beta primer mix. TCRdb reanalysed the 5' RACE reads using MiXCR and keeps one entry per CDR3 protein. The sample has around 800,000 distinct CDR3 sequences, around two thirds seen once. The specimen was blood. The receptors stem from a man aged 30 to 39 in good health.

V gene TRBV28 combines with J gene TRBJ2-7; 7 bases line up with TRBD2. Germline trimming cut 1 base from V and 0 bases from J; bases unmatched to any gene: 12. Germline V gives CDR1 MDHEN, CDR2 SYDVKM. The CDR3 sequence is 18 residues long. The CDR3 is CASSLFLGEGPSSYEQYF. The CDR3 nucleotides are TGTGCCAGCAGTTTATTTCTCGGGGAGGGGCCGAGCTCCTACGAGCAGTACTTC.

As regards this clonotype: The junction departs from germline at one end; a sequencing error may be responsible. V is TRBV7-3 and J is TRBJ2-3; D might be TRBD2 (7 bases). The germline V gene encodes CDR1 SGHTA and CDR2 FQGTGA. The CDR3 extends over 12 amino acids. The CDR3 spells CASGGGTDKQYF. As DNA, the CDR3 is TGTGCCAGCGGGGGGGGCACAGATAAGCAGTATTTT.

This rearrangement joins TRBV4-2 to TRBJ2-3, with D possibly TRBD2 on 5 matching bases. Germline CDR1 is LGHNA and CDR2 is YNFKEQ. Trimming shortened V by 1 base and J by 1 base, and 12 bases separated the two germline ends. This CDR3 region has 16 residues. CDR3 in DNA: TGTGCCAGCAGCCAAGGACCACCGAGGGGCACAGATACGCAGTATTTT. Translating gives CASSQGPPRGTDTQYF.

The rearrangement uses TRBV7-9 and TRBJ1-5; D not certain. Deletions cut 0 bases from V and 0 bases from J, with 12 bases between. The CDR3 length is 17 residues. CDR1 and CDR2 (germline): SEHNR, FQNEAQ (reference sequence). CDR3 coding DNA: TGTGCCAGCAGCTTAGCGAGGCAGGCAGATAGCAATCAGCCCCAGCATTTT. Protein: CASSLARQADSNQPQHF.

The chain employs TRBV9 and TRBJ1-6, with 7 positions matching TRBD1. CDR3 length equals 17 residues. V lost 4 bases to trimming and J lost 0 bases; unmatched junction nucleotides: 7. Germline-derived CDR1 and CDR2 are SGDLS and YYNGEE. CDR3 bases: TGTGCCAGCAGCTCCCAGGGGGATAGCTCCTATAATTCACCCCTCCACTTT. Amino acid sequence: CASSSQGDSSYNSPLHF.

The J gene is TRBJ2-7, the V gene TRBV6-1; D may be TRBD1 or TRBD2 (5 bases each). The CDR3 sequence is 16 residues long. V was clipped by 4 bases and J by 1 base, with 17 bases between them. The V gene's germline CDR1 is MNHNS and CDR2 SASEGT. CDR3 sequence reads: CASSARIGTPSYEQYF. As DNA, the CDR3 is TGTGCCAGCAGTGCCAGGATCGGGACGCCTTCCTACGAGCAGTACTTC.

The chain's CDR3 is CASSLAPWAGTGFEETQFF. As DNA, the CDR3 is TGCGCCAGCAGCTTGGCCCCTTGGGCCGGGACAGGGTTTGAGGAGACCCAGTTCTTC. The chain carries TRBV5-1 and TRBJ2-1, with 9 bases matching TRBD1. The germline V gene encodes CDR1 SGHRS and CDR2 YFSETQ. The CDR3 is made up of 19 amino acids. The V and J ends lost 0 bases and 13 bases, in that order; junction bases with no gene match: 23. Drawing the rest from reference TRBV5-1 and TRBJ2-1, the complete variable domain is KAGVTQTPRYLIKTRGQQVTLSCSPISGHRSVSWYQQTPGQGLQFLFEYFSETQRNKGNFPGRFSGRQFSNSRSEMNVSTLELGDSALYLCASSLAPWAGTGFEETQFFGPGTRLTVL.

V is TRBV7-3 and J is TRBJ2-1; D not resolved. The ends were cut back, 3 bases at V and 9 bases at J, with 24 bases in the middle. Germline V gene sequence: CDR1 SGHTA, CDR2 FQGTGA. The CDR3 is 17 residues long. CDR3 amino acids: CASSLRHARMGYGEQFF. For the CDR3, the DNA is TGTGCCAGCAGCTTGAGGCACGCCCGTATGGGGTACGGTGAGCAGTTCTTC. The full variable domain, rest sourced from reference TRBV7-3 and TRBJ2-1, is GAGVSQTPSNKVTEKGKYVELRCDPISGHTALYWYRQSLGQGPEFLIYFQGTGAADDSGLPNDRFFAVRPEGSVSTLKIQRTERGDSAVYLCASSLRHARMGYGEQFFGPGTRLTVL.

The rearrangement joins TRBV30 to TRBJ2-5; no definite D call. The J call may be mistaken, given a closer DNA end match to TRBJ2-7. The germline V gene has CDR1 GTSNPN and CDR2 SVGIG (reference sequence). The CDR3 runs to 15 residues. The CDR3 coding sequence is TGTGCCTGGAGTGTAGGCGGTCTAAATATCTACGAGCAGTACTTC. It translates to CAWSVGGLNIYEQYF.

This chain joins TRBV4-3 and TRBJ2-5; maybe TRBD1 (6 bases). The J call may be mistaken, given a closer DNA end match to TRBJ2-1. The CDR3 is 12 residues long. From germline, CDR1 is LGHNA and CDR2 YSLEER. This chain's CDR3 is CASTLRGDGQFF. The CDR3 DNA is TGCGCCAGCACGCTCAGGGGCGATGGGCAGTTCTTC.

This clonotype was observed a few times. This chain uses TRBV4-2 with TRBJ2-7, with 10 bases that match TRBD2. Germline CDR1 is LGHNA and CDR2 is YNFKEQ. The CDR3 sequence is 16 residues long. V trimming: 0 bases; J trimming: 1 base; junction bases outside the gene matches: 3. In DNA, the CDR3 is TGTGCCAGCAGCCAAGAGCCTAGCGGGGGTTCCTACGAGCAGTACTTC. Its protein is CASSQEPSGGSYEQYF.

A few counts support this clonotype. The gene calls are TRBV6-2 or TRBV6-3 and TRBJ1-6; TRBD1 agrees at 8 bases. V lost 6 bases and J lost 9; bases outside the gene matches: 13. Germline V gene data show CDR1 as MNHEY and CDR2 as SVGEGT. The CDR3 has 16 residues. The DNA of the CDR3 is TGTGCCAGCAGCTACCCCGCGGGACAGGCGCTTTCACCCCTCCACTTT. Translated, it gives CASSYPAGQALSPLHF.

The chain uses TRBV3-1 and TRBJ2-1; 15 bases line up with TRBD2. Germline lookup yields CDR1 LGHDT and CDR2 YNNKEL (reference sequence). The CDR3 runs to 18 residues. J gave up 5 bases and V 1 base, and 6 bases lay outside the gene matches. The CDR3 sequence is CASSQGTSGGAVDNEQFF. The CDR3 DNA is TGTGCCAGCAGCCAAGGGACTAGCGGGGGGGCCGTCGACAATGAGCAGTTCTTC.

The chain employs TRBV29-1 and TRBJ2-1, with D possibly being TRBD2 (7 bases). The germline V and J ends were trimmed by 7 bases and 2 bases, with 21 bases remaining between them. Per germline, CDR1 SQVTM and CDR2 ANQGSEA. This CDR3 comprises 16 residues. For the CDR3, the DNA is TGCAGCGCCCAGGGGAGGGTCAACTACCCCTACAATGAGCAGTTCTTC. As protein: CSAQGRVNYPYNEQFF.

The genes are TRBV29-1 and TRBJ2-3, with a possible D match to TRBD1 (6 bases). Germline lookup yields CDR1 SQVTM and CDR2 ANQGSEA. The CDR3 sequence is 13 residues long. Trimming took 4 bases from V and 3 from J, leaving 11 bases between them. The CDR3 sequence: CSVARQETDTQYF. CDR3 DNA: TGCAGCGTTGCACGACAGGAAACAGATACGCAGTATTTT.

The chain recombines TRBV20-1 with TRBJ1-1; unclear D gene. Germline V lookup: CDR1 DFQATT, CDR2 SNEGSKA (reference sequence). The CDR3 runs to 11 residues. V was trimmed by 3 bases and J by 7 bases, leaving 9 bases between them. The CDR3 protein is CSASTGYEAFF. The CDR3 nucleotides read TGCAGTGCTAGTACGGGGTATGAAGCTTTCTTT.

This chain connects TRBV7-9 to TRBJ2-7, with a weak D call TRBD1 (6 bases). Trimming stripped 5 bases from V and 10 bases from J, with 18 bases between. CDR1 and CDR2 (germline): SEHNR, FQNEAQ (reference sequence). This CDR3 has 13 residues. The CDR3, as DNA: TGTGCCAGCAGCACCCGACAGGCCCCACCTCAGTACTTC. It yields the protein CASSTRQAPPQYF.

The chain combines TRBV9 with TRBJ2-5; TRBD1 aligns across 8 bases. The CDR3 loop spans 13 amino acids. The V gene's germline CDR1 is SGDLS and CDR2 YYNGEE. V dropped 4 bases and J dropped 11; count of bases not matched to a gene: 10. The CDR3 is CASSPSGGWEQYF. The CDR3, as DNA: TGTGCCAGCAGCCCGTCAGGGGGCTGGGAGCAGTACTTC.

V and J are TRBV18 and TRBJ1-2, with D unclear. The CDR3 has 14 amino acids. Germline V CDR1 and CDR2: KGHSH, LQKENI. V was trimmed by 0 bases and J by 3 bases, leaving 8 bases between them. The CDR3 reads CASSPPGAHYGYTF. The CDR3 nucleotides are TGTGCCAGCTCACCACCGGGAGCCCACTATGGCTACACCTTC.

The CDR3 region is CSARDGGSPEAFF. CDR3 coding DNA: TGCAGTGCTAGAGACGGGGGCTCCCCTGAAGCTTTCTTT. The chain employs TRBV20-1 and TRBJ1-1, with D tentatively TRBD1 (6 bases). There are 13 residues in the CDR3. Trimming stripped 0 bases from V and 6 bases from J, with 11 bases between. Germline values: CDR1 DFQATT, CDR2 SNEGSKA (reference sequence).

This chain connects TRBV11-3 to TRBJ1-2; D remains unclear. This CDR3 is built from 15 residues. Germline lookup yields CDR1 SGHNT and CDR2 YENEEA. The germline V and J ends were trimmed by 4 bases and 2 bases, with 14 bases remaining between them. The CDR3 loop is CASSSRSDGNYGYTF. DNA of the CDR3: TGTGCCAGCAGCTCCAGGTCGGACGGCAACTATGGCTACACCTTC.

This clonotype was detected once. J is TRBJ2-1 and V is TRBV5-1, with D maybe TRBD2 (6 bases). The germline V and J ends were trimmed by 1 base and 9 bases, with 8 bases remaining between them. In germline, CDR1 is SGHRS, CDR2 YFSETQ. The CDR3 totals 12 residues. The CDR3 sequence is CASSLPEGEQFF. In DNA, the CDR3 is TGCGCCAGCAGCTTGCCGGAGGGTGAGCAGTTCTTC.

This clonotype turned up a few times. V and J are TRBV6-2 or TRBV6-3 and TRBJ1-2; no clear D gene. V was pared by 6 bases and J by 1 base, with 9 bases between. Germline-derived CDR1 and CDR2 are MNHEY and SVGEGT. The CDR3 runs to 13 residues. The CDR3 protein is CASSSPNNYGYTF. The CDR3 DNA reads TGTGCCAGCAGCAGCCCCAATAACTATGGCTACACCTTC.

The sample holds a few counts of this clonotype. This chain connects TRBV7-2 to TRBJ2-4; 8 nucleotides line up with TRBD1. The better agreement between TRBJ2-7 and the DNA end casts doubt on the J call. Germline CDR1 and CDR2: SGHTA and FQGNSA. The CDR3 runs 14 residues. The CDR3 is CASSSQGVAYEQYF. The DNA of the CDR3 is TGTGCCAGCAGCTCACAGGGGGTTGCCTACGAGCAGTACTTC.

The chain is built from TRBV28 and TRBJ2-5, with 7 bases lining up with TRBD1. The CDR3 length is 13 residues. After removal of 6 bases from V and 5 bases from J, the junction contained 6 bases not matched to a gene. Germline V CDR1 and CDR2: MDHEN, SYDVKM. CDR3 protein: CASRMTGNETQYF. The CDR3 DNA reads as TGTGCCAGCAGGATGACAGGGAATGAGACCCAGTACTTC.

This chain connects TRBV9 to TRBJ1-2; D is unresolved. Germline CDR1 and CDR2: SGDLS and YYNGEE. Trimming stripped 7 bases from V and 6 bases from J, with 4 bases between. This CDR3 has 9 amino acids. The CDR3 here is CASGNGYTF. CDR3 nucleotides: TGTGCCAGCGGCAATGGCTACACCTTC. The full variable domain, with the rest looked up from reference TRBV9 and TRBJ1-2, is DSGVTQTPKHLITATGQRVTLRCSPRSGDLSVYWYQQSLDQGLQFLIQYYNGEERAKGNILERFSAQQFPDLHSELNLSSLELGDSALYFCASGNGYTFGSGTRLTVV.

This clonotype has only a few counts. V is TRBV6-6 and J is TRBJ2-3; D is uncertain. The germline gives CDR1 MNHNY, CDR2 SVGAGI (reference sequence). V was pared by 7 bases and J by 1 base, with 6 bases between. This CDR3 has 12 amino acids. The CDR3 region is CASTPGTDTQYF. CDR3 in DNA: TGTGCCAGCACGCCGGGCACAGATACGCAGTATTTT.